This T cell receptor (beta chain) was identified during a study of response to subunit inactivated influenza vaccine. TCRdb re-derived calls from the RT-PCR reads in MiXCR, one entry per CDR3 protein. The sample consists of 300,000 to 350,000 distinct CDR3 sequences, roughly 22% of them appearing once. This clonotype was seen repeatedly, ten times or more. The antigen remains unidentified. General study findings and limits: With each seasonal influenza vaccination, the authors suggested, few new T cells are recruited.

The receptor comes from a man between 50 and 70 years old who received an inactivated influenza vaccine. This specimen was PBMCs from blood, taken approximately 20 months after vaccination.

CDR3 nucleotide sequence: TGCGCCAGCGCCTCGGCCCCGTCCTACGAGCAGTACTTC. It yields the protein CASASAPSYEQYF. V is TRBV5-1 and J is TRBJ2-7; D not certain. The CDR3 consists of 13 residues. Germline CDR1 reads SGHRS; CDR2 reads YFSETQ. V was shortened by 7 bases and J by 1 base, with 12 bases between the two germline ends. Filled out from reference TRBV5-1 and TRBJ2-7, the complete variable domain reads KAGVTQTPRYLIKTRGQQVTLSCSPISGHRSVSWYQQTPGQGLQFLFEYFSETQRNKGNFPGRFSGRQFSNSRSEMNVSTLELGDSALYLCASASAPSYEQYFGPGTRLTVT.